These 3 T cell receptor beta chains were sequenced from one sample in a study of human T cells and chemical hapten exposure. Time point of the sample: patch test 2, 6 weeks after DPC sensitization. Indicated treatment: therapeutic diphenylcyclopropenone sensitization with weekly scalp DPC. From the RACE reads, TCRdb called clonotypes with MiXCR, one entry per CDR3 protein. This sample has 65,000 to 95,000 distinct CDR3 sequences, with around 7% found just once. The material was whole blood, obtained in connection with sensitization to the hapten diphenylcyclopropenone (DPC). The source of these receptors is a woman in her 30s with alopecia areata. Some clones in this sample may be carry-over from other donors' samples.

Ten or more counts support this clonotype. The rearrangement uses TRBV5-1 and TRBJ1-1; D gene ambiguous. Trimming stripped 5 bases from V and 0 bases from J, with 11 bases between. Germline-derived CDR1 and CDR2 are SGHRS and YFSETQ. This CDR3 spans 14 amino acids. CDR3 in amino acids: CASSFGEVNTEAFF. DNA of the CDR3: TGCGCCAGCAGTTTCGGGGAGGTGAACACTGAAGCTTTCTTT.

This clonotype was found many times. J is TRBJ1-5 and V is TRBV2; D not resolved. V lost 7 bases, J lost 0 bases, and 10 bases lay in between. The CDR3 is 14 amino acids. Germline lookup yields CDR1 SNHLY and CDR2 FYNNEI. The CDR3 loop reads CASNPGNSNQPQHF. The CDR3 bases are TGTGCCAGCAATCCCGGGAATAGCAATCAGCCCCAGCATTTT. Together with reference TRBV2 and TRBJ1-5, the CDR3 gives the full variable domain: EPEVTQTPSHQVTQMGQEVILRCVPISNHLYFYWYRQILGQKVEFLVSFYNNEISEKSEIFDDQFSVERPDGSNFTLKIRSTKLEDSAMYFCASNPGNSNQPQHFGDGTRLSIL.

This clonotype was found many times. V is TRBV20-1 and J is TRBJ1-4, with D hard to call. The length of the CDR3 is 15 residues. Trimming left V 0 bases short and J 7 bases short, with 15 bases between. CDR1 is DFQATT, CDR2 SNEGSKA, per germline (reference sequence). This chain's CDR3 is CSARDTAGSGEKLFF. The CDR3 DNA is TGCAGTGCTAGAGATACAGCAGGTTCGGGTGAAAAACTGTTTTTT.